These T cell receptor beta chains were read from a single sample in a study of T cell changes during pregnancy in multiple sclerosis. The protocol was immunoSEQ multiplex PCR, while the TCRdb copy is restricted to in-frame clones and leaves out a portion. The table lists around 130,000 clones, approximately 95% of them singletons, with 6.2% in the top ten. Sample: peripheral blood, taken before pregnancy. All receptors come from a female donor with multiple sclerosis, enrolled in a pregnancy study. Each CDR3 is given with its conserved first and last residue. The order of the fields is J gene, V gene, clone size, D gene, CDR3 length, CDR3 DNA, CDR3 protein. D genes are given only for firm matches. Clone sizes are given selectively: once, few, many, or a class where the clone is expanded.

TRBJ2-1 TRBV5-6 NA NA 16 TGTGCCAGCAGCTTTATTCACGCCGGGAATAACAATGAGCAGTTCTTC CASSFIHAGNNNEQFF
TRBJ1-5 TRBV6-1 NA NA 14 TGTGCCAGCAGTGAAACGAGGGTTAGTCAGCCCCAGCATTTT CASSETRVSQPQHF
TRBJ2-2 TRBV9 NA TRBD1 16 TGTGCCAGCAGCGTAGGACAGGGGACGAACGCCGGGGAGCTGTTTTTT CASSVGQGTNAGELFF
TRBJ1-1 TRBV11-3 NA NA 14 TGTGCCAGCAGCTTATCTGGGAGAAACACTGAAGCTTTCTTT CASSLSGRNTEAFF
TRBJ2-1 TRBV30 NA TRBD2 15 TGTGCCTGGAGTGTAATTGGGGGGGGCTACAATGAGCAGTTCTTC CAWSVIGGGYNEQFF
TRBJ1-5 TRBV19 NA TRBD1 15 TGTGCCAGTAGTCAGGGGGGACAGGGTAGGGGGCCCCAGCATTTT CASSQGGQGRGPQHF
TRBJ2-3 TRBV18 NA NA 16 TGTGCCAGCTCTCACCGGTTGGAGGCGGGTCCAGATACGCAGTATTTT CASSHRLEAGPDTQYF
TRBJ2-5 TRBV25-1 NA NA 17 TGTGCCAGCAGTGACCAAAACACAGTGGGAGATGGGCGGACCCAGTACTTC CASSDQNTVGDGRTQYF
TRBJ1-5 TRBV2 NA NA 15 TGTGCCAGCAGTGAAGGGAGGGCAGCTTATCAGCCCCAGCATTTT CASSEGRAAYQPQHF
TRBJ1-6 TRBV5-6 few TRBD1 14 TGTGCCAGCAGCTCGACAGGGGCCGGCTCACCCCTCCACTTT CASSSTGAGSPLHF
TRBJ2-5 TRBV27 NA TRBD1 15 TGTGCCAGCAGCTTACAGGGGAAGGGGCAAGAGACCCAGTACTTC CASSLQGKGQETQYF
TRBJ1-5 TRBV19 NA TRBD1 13 TGTGCCAGTAGTATAACAGGGGATCAGCCCCAGCATTTT CASSITGDQPQHF
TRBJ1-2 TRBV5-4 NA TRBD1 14 TGTGCCAGCAGCTTGTGGGGCAGGGGGAATGGCTACACCTTC CASSLWGRGNGYTF
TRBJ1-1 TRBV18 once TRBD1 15 TGTGCCAGCTCACCACCGGGACTAGGGGGCCATGAAGCTTTCTTT CASSPPGLGGHEAFF
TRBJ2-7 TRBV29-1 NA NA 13 TGCAGCGTCCTCGGTCAGAGGGCCGACGAGCAGTACTTC CSVLGQRADEQYF
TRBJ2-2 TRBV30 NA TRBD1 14 TGTGCCTGGAGTGTACAGGGGGGAACCGGGGAGCTGTTTTTT CAWSVQGGTGELFF
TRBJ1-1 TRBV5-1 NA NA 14 TGCGCCAGCAGTACCGGGACTGTGAACACTGAAGCTTTCTTT CASSTGTVNTEAFF
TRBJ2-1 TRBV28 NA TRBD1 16 TGTGCCAGCAGTTTGCTACAGGGGGACTCCTACAATGAGCAGTTCTTC CASSLLQGDSYNEQFF
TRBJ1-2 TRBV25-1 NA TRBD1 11 TGTGCCAGCGCAGGGGGCGGTGGCTACACCTTC CASAGGGGYTF
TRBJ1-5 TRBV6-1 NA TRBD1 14 TGTGCCACCAGGGGCACAGGGGTCAATCAGCCCCAGCATTTT CATRGTGVNQPQHF
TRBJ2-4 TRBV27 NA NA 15 TGTGCCAGCAGTTTAAAGCCCCTAGCCAAAAACATTCAGTACTTC CASSLKPLAKNIQYF
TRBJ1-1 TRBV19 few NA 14 TGTGCCAGTAGTAGAACTGGGCCGAACACTGAAGCTTTCTTT CASSRTGPNTEAFF
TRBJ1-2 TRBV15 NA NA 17 TGTGCCACCAGCAGAGATAAAGGGGGGGCCGCGAACTATGGCTACACCTTC CATSRDKGGAANYGYTF
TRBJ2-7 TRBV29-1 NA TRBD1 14 TGCAGCGTGCACGCCGGGACAGGGAATAACGAGCAGTACTTC CSVHAGTGNNEQYF
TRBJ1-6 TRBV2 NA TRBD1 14 TGTGCCAGCGGACAGGGGGGTTATAATTCACCCCTCCACTTT CASGQGGYNSPLHF